The following is a T cell receptor (beta chain) sequence with its context. Its target is not known. The data belong to a study of OX40 agonist ivuxolimab in advanced cancers. General observations from the study: Certain nonresponding patients likewise had low normalized T-cell clonal expansion.

TCRdb's table, derived via immunoSEQ multiplex PCR, lists solely in-frame clones and lacks some. The data show 90,000 to 120,000 clones, 90% seen once. V gave up 6 bases and J gave up 4 bases, with 10 bases separating them. Germline V gene lookup returns CDR1 MDHEN and CDR2 SYDVKM. There are 13 residues in the CDR3. The clonotype originates from an adult with an advanced solid tumor such as melanoma, head and neck, liver or kidney cancer. This chain links TRBV28 with TRBJ1-3, with a weak D call TRBD1 (6 bases). The source was CD4+ or CD8+ T cells sorted from blood, collected in a trial of the OX40 agonist ivuxolimab. The CDR3 nucleotides are TGTGCCAGCAGCAAAGACAGGGGAAACACCATATATTTT. It specifies CASSKDRGNTIYF.